This TCR beta chain was documented in a study of blood T cells in healthy people across ages. Germline V gives CDR1 SGDLS, CDR2 YYNGEE. This CDR3 has 11 residues. V was pared by 7 bases and J by 5 bases, with 9 bases between. Through a sample-barcoded 5' primer and a J-beta primer mix, a second PCR was run for about 6 to 12 cycles. TCRdb analysed the 5' RACE reads with MiXCR anew, one entry per CDR3 protein. The data hold roughly 1.6 million distinct CDR3 sequences, with around 35% observed a single time. This clonotype originated in a woman aged 25 to 45 in good health. Source material: blood. J is TRBJ2-5 and V is TRBV9; D gene unclear. In DNA, the CDR3 is TGTGCCAGCCGACGGAAGGAGACCCAGTACTTC. Its translation is CASRRKETQYF.